A single sample gave rise to the 5 T cell receptor beta chains below, sequenced in a study of post-analysis software for immune sequencing data. Whole-study findings and limits: Compared with controls, patients had more of roughly five TRBV segments, including TRBV5-6, TRBV5-1 and TRBV20-1.

For these TCRs, the target antigens are not known. Unique molecular identifiers were present in the TCR beta cDNA libraries. Each CDR3 protein is one row after TCRdb ran MiXCR on the PCR reads. The sample consists of approximately 460,000 distinct CDR3 sequences, approximately 45% of them appearing once. Sequenced material: blood. These receptors all come from a girl aged 5-17 years with multiple sclerosis.

The gene calls are TRBV9 and TRBJ2-7; 8 bases are a match to TRBD2. The germline V gene has CDR1 SGDLS and CDR2 YYNGEE. V gave up 0 bases and J gave up 4 bases; unmatched junction bases: 6. The CDR3 consists of 15 residues. For the CDR3, the DNA is TGTGCCAGCAGCGTAGGAGGCGGGGGGATGTACGAGCAGTACTTC. This codes for CASSVGGGGMYEQYF. Supplemented by reference TRBV9 and TRBJ2-7, the full variable domain reads DSGVTQTPKHLITATGQRVTLRCSPRSGDLSVYWYQQSLDQGLQFLIQYYNGEERAKGNILERFSAQQFPDLHSELNLSSLELGDSALYFCASSVGGGGMYEQYFGPGTRLTVT.

This chain links TRBV5-6 with TRBJ2-5, with TRBD1 matching 7 bases. Judging by the DNA end, TRBJ2-4 fits better; the J call may be wrong. Germline CDR1 reads SGHDT; CDR2 reads YYEEEE. The CDR3 has 13 amino acids. The CDR3 region has the DNA TGTGCCAGCACCCGGACAGGAGGAGACATTCAGTACTTC. Translated: CASTRTGGDIQYF.

This clonotype was seen only a few times. The chain links TRBV20-1 to TRBJ2-1, with TRBD2 matching over 8 bases. The CDR3 runs to 19 residues. The germline V gene encodes CDR1 DFQATT and CDR2 SNEGSKA (reference sequence). The J segment lost 0 bases and the V segment lost 2 bases, leaving 15 bases of the junction unmatched. CDR3 sequence (DNA): TGCAGTGCTAGACGAACCGGGGTTAGCGGGATCAGCTCCTACAATGAGCAGTTCTTC. Amino acid sequence: CSARRTGVSGISSYNEQFF.

V is TRBV12-3 or TRBV12-4 and J is TRBJ2-4, with a possible D match to TRBD1 (6 bases). V dropped 6 bases and J dropped 4 bases, with 13 bases sitting between them. CDR3 length equals 14 residues. Here the CDR3 DNA reads TGTGCCAGCAGCACACCCGGACAGAAAAACATTCAGTACTTC. Residues: CASSTPGQKNIQYF.

V usage is TRBV19 and J usage is TRBJ1-2; D may be TRBD1 (5 bases). Germline CDR1 and CDR2: LNHDA and SQIVND (reference sequence). V was clipped by 5 bases and J by 1 base, with 11 bases between them. The CDR3 totals 14 residues. The CDR3 here is CASSYRDFNYGYTF. The CDR3, as DNA: TGTGCCAGTAGTTACCGGGACTTTAACTATGGCTACACCTTC.